A single T cell receptor (beta chain) is shown here with its context. Its antigen remains unidentified. Profiled with immunoSEQ multiplex PCR; TCRdb holds only in-frame clones, not every one. Among more than 70,000 clones listed, roughly four fifths were seen once. The data stem from a study of OX40 agonist ivuxolimab in advanced cancers. Findings and caveats of the study: Among T cells, CD8+ cells averaged more expanded clones than CD4+ cells.

The CDR3 runs to 14 residues. Between the trimmed V and J ends, which lost 6 bases and 5 bases, there was a span of 16 bases. Germline CDR1 is MNHNS and CDR2 is SASEGT. This sequence joins TRBV6-1 and TRBJ2-5, with D perhaps TRBD2 (5 bases). The sequence derives from an adult with an advanced solid tumor such as melanoma, head and neck, liver or kidney cancer. Here the sequenced sample was CD4+ or CD8+ T cells sorted from blood, taken in a trial of the OX40 agonist ivuxolimab. The CDR3 DNA is TGTGCCAGCAGGCCCGTCCTGGAGGCGGAGACCCAGTACTTC. Protein sequence: CASRPVLEAETQYF.